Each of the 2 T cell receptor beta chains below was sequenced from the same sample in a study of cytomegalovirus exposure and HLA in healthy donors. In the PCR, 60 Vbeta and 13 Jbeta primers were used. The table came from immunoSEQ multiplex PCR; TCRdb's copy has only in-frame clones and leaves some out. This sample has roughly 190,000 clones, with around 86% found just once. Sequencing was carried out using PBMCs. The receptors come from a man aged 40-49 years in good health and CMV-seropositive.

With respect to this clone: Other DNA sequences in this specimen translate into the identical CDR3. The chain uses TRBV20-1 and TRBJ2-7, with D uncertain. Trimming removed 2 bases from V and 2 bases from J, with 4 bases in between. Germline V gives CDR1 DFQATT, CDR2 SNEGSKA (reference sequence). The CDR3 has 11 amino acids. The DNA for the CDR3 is TGCAGTGCTAGAATCACCTACGAGCAGTACTTC. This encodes CSARITYEQYF.

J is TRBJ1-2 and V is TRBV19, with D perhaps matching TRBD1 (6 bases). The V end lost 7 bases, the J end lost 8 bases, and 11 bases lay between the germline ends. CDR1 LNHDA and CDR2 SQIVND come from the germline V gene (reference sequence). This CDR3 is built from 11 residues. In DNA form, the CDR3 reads TGTGCCAGTACCCGTGGGGGCGGCTACACCTTC. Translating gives CASTRGGGYTF.